This T cell receptor beta chain was sequenced in a study of T cells expressing NK-cell markers. The study's findings and limits: Evidence did not settle whether expanded NKG2C+ T cell clones targeted HCMV.

TCRdb re-analyzed the 5' RACE reads; it lists each CDR3 protein once, without DNA. This table holds about 260,000 distinct CDR3 sequences. A note on this clonotype: No antigen is known for it.

This TCR derives from a young man in good health. Sequencing was done on a sample of blood T cells: a sorted CD56 or NKG2C T cell subset, CD4+ or CD8+ T cells, or bulk PBMC T cells (not recorded which).

CDR3 sequence reads: CASRRDDQPQHF. This chain joins TRBV12-3 or TRBV12-4 and TRBJ1-5; as DNA is missing, the TRBD1 call by TCRdb cannot be tested. The CDR3 consists of 12 residues.